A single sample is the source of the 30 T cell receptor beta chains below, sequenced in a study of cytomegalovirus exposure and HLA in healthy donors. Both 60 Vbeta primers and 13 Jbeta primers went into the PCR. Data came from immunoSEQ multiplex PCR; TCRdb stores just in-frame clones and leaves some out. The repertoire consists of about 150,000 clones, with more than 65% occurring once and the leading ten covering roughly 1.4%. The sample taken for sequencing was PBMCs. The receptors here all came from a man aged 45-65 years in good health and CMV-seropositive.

The CDR3 loop reads CASSLAPGTGDGYTF. In DNA form, the CDR3 reads TGCGCCAGCAGCTTGGCCCCCGGGACAGGGGATGGCTACACCTTC. The rearrangement links TRBV5-1 to TRBJ1-2; 10 nucleotides align to TRBD1. The V gene end was trimmed by 0 bases and the J gene end by 6 bases; junction bases not matched to a gene: 5. CDR3 length: 15 residues. Germline V gene lookup returns CDR1 SGHRS and CDR2 YFSETQ.

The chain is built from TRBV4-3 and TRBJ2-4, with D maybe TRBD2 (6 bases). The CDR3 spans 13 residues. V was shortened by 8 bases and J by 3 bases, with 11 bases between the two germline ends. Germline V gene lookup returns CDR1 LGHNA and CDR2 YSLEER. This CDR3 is CASSGAGKNIQYF. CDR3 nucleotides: TGCGCCAGCTCGGGAGCGGGCAAAAACATTCAGTACTTC.

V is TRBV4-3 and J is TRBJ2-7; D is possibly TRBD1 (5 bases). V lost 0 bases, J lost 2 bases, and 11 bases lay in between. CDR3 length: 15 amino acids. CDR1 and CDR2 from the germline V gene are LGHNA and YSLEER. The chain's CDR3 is CASSQDGQGTYEQYF. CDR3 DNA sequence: TGCGCCAGCAGCCAAGATGGGCAGGGAACCTACGAGCAGTACTTC.

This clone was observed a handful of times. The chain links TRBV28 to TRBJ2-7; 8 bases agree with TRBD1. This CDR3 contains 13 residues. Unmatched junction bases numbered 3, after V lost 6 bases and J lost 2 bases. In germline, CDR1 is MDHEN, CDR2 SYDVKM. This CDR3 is CASSSTGAYEQYF. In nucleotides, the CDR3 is TGTGCCAGCAGCTCGACAGGGGCCTACGAGCAGTACTTC.

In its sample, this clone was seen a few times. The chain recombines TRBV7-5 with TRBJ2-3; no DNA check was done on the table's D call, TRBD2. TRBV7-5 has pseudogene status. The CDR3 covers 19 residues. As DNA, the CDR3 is TGTGCCAGAAGCGGATTAGGTTCGGCTAGCGGGGCAATCACAGATACGCAGTATTTT. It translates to CARSGLGSASGAITDTQYF.

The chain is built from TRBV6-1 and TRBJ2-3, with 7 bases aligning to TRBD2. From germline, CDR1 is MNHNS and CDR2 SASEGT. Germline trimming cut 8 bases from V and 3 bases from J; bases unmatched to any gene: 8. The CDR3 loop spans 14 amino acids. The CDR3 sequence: CASRRAGVTDTQYF. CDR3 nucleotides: TGTGCCAGCCGGAGGGCGGGGGTGACAGATACGCAGTATTTT.

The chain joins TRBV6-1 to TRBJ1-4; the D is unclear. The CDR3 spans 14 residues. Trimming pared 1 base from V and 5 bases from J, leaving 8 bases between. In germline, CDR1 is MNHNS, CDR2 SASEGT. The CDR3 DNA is TGTGCCAGCAGTGAAGGGGCAGCCAATGAAAAACTGTTTTTT. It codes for CASSEGAANEKLFF.

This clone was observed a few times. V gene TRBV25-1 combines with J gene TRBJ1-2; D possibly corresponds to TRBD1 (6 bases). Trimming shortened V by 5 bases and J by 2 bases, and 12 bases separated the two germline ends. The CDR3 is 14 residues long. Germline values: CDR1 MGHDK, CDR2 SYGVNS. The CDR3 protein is CASSPPQGNYGYTF. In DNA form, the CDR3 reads TGTGCCAGCAGTCCGCCCCAGGGGAACTATGGCTACACCTTC.

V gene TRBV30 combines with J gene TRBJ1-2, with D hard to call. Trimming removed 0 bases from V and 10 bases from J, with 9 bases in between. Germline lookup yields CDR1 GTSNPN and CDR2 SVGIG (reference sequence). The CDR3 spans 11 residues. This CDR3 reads CAWSVQRVYTF. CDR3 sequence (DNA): TGTGCCTGGAGTGTACAACGTGTCTACACCTTC.

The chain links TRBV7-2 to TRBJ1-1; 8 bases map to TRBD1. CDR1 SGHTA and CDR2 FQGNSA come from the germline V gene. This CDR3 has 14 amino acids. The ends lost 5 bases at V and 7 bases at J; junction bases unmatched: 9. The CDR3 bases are TGTGCCAGCAGCCTTTTCGGGACAGGCAGTGAAGCTTTCTTT. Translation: CASSLFGTGSEAFF.

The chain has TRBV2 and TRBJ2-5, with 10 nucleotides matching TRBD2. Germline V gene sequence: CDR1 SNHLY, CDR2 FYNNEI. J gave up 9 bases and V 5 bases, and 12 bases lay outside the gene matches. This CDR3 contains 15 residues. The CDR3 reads CASSSGLAVQWAQYF. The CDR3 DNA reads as TGTGCCAGCAGTAGCGGACTAGCGGTCCAGTGGGCCCAGTACTTC.

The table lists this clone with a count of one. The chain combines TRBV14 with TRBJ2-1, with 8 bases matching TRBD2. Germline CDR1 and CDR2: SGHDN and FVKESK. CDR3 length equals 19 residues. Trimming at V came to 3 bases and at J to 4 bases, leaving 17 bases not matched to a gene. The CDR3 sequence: CASSQASRLSGTLYNEQFF. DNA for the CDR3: TGTGCCAGCAGCCAGGCGAGCCGGCTTAGCGGGACTTTATACAATGAGCAGTTCTTC. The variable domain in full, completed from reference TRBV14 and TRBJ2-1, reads EAGVTQFPSHSVIEKGQTVTLRCDPISGHDNLYWYRRVMGKEIKFLLHFVKESKQDESGMPNNRFLAERTGGTYSTLKVQPAELEDSGVYFCASSQASRLSGTLYNEQFFGPGTRLTVL.

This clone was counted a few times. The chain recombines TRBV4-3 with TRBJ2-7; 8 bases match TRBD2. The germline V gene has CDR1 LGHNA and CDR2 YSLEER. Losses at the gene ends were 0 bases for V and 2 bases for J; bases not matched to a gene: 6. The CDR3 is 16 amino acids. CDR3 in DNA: TGCGCCAGCAGCCAAGATCGCGGTAGCGGGACCTACGAGCAGTACTTC. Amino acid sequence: CASSQDRGSGTYEQYF.

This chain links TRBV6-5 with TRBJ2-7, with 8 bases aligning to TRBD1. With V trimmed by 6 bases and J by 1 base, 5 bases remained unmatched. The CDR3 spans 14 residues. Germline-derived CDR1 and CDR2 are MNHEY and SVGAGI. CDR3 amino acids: CASSPDRASYEQYF. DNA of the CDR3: TGTGCCAGCAGCCCGGACAGGGCTTCCTACGAGCAGTACTTC.

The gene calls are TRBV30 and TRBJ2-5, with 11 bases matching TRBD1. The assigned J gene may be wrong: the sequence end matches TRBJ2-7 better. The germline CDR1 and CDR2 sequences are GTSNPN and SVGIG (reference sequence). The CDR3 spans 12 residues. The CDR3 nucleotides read TGTGCTTTGGACAGGGGGCTGTACGAGCAGTACTTC. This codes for CALDRGLYEQYF.

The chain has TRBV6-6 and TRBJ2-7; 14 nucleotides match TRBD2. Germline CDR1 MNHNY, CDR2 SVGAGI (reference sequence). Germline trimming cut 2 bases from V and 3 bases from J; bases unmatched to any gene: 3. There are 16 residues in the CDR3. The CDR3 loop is CASSYGTSGSGYEQYF. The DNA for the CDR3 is TGTGCCAGCAGTTACGGGACTAGCGGGAGCGGCTACGAGCAGTACTTC.

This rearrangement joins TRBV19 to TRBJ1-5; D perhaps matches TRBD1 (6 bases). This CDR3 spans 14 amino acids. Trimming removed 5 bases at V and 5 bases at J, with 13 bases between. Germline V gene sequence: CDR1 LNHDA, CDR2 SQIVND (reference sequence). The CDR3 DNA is TGTGCCAGTAGTGTAGGACAGAGCTATCAGCCCCAGCATTTT. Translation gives CASSVGQSYQPQHF. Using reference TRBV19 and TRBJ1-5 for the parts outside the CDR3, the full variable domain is DGGITQSPKYLFRKEGQNVTLSCEQNLNHDAMYWYRQDPGQGLRLIYYSQIVNDFQKGDIAEGYSVSREKKESFPLTVTSAQKNPTAFYLCASSVGQSYQPQHFGDGTRLSIL.

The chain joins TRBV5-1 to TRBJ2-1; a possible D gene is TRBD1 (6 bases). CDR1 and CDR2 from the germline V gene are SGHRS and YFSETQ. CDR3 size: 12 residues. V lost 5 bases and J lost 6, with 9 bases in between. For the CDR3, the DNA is TGCGCCAGCAGACAGGGAAGCAATGAGCAGTTCTTC. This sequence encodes CASRQGSNEQFF.

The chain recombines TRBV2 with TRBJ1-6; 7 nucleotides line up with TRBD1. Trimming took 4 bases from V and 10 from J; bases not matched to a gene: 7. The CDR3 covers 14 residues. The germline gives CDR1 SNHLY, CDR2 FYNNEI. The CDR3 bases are TGTGCCAGCAGTGTACAGGGGCGCGGATCACCCCTCCACTTT. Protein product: CASSVQGRGSPLHF.

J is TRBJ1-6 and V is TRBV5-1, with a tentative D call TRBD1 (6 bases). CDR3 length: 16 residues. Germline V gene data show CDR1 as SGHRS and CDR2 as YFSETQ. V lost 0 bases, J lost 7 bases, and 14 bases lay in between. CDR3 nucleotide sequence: TGCGCCAGCAGCTTGGCCAACCAGGGGTCGAATTCACCCCTCCACTTT. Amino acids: CASSLANQGSNSPLHF.

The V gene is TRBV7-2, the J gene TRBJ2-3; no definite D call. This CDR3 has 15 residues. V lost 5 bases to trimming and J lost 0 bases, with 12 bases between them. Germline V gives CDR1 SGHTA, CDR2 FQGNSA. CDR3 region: CASSPPGSSTDTQYF. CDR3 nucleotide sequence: TGTGCCAGCAGCCCCCCCGGTTCTAGCACAGATACGCAGTATTTT.

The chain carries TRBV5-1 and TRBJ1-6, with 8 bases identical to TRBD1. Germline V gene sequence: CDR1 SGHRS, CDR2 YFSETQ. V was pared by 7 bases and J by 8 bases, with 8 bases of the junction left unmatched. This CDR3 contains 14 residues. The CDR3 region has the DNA TGCGCCAGCTGTAAGACAGGGGACGATTCACCCCTCCACTTT. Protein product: CASCKTGDDSPLHF.

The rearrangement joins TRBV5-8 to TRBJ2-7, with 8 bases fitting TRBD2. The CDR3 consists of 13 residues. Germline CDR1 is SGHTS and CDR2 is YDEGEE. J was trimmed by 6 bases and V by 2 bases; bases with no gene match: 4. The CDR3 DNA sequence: TGTGCCAGCAGCTTAGAAAGCGGGGGCGAGCAGTACTTC. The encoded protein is CASSLESGGEQYF.

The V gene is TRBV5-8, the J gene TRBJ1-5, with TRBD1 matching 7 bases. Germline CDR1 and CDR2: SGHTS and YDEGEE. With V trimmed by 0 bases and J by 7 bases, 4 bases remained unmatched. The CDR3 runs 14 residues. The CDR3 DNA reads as TGTGCCAGCAGCTTGGGTACAGGGGTGCAGCCCCAGCATTTT. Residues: CASSLGTGVQPQHF.

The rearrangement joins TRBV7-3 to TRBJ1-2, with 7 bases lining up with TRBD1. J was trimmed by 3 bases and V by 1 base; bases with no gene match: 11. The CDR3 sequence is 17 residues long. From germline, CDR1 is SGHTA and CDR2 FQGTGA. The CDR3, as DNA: TGTGCCAGCAGCTTAAAAGGACCGAGGACAGGAGACTATGGCTACACCTTC. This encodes CASSLKGPRTGDYGYTF.

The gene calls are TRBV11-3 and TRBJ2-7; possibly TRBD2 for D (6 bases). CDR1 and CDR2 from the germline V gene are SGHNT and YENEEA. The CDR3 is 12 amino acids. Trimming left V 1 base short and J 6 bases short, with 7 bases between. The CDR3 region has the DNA TGTGCCAGCAGCTTAGTGGGGGGCGAGCAGTACTTC. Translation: CASSLVGGEQYF.

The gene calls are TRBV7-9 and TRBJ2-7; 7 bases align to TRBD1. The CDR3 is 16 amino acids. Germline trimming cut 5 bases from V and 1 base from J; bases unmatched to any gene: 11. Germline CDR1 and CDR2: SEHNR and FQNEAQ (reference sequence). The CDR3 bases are TGTGCCAGCAGCCCCGGCCCTGAACAGGGGTCCTACGAGCAGTACTTC. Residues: CASSPGPEQGSYEQYF.

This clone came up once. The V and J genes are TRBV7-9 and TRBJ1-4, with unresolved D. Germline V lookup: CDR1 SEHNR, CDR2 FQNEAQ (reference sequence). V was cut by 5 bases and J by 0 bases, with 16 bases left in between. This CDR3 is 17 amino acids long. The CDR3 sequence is CASSRSHELATNEKLFF. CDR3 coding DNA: TGTGCCAGCAGCAGATCTCATGAATTAGCAACTAATGAAAAACTGTTTTTT.

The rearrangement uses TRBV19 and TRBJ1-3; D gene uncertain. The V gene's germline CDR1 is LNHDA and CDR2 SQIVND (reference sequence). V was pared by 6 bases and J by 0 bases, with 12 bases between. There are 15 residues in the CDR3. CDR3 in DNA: TGTGCCAGTAGGTTACGCGGGAGCTCTGGAAACACCATATATTTT. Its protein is CASRLRGSSGNTIYF.

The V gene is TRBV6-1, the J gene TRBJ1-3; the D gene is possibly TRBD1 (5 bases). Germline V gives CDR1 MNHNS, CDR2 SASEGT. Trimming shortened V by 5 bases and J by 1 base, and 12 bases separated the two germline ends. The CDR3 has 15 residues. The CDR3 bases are TGTGCCAGCAGTAGACAGCACAATTCTGGAAACACCATATATTTT. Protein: CASSRQHNSGNTIYF.